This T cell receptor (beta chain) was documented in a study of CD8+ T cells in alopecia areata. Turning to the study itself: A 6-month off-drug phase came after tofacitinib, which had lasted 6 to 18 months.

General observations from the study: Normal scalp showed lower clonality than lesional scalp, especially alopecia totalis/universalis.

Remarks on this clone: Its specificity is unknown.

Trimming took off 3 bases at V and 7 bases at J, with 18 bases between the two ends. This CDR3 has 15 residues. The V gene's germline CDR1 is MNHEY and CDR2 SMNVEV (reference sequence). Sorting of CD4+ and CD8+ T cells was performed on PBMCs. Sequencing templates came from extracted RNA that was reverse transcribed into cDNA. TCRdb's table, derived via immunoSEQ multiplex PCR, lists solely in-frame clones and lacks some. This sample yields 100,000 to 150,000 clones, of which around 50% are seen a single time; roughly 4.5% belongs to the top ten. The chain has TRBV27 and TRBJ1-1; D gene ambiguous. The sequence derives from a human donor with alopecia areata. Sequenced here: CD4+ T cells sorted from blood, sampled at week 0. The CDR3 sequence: CASSLQYEILGEAFF. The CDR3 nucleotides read TGTGCCAGCAGTTTGCAGTATGAAATCTTGGGTGAAGCTTTCTTT.